This TCR beta chain was recovered during a study of T cell responses to AZD1222 COVID-19 vaccine. Regarding the study as a whole: Just a handful of people given AZD1222 tested seropositive at baseline.

Germline CDR1 reads LGHNA; CDR2 reads YNFKEQ. This CDR3 spans 12 amino acids. V was pared by 5 bases and J by 8 bases, with 12 bases between. A word on this clone: What it recognizes is unknown.

Libraries were prepared by immunoSEQ multiplex PCR; TCRdb keeps only in-frame clonotypes and omits some of them. Of 100,000 to 150,000 clones in the sample, over 90% were seen once. The chain recombines TRBV4-2 with TRBJ1-2, with D perhaps matching TRBD1 (6 bases). The receptor was derived from an adult in good health. The sequencing used peripheral blood, collected on day 0 of AZD1222 vaccination. The CDR3 DNA reads TGTGCCAGCAGCTCCGGGACAAGGGGCTACACCTTC. Encoded protein: CASSSGTRGYTF.